Presented here are 29 T cell receptor beta chains from one specimen sequenced in a study of T cells in localized non-small cell lung cancer. Profiled with immunoSEQ multiplex PCR; TCRdb holds only in-frame clones, not every one. Here the sample spans about 83,000 clones, around 82% being singletons. The source material was peripheral blood, sampled before any cancer treatment. The receptors stem from a female donor of 60 years or more with stage I lung adenocarcinoma.

V usage is TRBV10-3 and J usage is TRBJ2-5, with 7 bases matching TRBD1. The CDR3 has 15 amino acids. From germline, CDR1 is ENHRY and CDR2 SYGVKD. V lost 4 bases to trimming and J lost 5 bases; unmatched junction nucleotides: 10. DNA of the CDR3: TGTGCCATCAGTGGGGACAGACTGACTTTGGAGACCCAGTACTTC. Its protein is CAISGDRLTLETQYF.

J is TRBJ1-2 and V is TRBV7-8, with TRBD1 matching 7 bases. The junction had 17 bases not matched to a gene; V was cut back by 5 bases and J by 8 bases. The CDR3 extends over 16 amino acids. Germline CDR1 SGHVS, CDR2 FQNEAQ. The CDR3, as DNA: TGTGCCAGCAGCCTCGGGGGTCAGGGGGACAAGAGGGGCTACACCTTC. This codes for CASSLGGQGDKRGYTF.

This clone was picked up a small number of times. The rearrangement links TRBV25-1 to TRBJ2-5; TRBD2 is a possible D gene (6 bases). Germline V gene sequence: CDR1 MGHDK, CDR2 SYGVNS. The V gene lost 2 bases and the J gene lost 2 bases, with 12 bases spanning the gap. The CDR3 length is 15 residues. The CDR3 is CASSEGRREQETQYF. As DNA, the CDR3 is TGTGCCAGCAGTGAAGGGAGACGGGAGCAAGAGACCCAGTACTTC. Variable domain in full (rest from reference TRBV25-1 and TRBJ2-5): EADIYQTPRYLVIGTGKKITLECSQTMGHDKMYWYQQDPGMELHLIHYSYGVNSTEKGDLSSESTVSRIRTEHFPLTLESARPSHTSQYLCASSEGRREQETQYFGPGTRLLVL.

Only one count was recorded for this clone. V is TRBV29-1 and J is TRBJ1-1, with 10 bases identical to TRBD1. CDR1 and CDR2 (germline): SQVTM, ANQGSEA. This CDR3 region has 15 residues. V lost 6 bases, J lost 2 bases, and 9 bases stayed unmatched. Written as DNA, the CDR3 is TGCAGCGTCGCCGGGACAGGGGAACCTAACACTGAAGCTTTCTTT. Translating it yields CSVAGTGEPNTEAFF. Full variable domain (outside the CDR3, taken from reference TRBV29-1 and TRBJ1-1): SAVISQKPSRDICQRGTSLTIQCQVDSQVTMMFWYRQQPGQSLTLIATANQGSEATYESGFVIDKFPISRPNLTFSTLTVSNMSPEDSSIYLCSVAGTGEPNTEAFFGQGTRLTVV.

The rearrangement joins TRBV10-3 to TRBJ2-7, with no clear D. Germline assignment: CDR1 ENHRY and CDR2 SYGVKD. V lost 0 bases and J 9 bases, leaving 12 bases between the germline ends. The CDR3 is 13 residues long. CDR3 in DNA: TGTGCCATCAGTGAGTCAGGAGATCATGGGCAGTACTTC. Protein: CAISESGDHGQYF.

The CDR3, as DNA: TGTGCCATCAGTGCGACGGGCACAGGGGTCAACTATGGCTACACCTTC. It encodes CAISATGTGVNYGYTF. The chain has TRBV10-3 and TRBJ1-2, with 7 nucleotides matching TRBD1. V shed 4 bases and J 2 bases; nucleotides not matched to a gene: 10. The CDR3 consists of 16 residues. Germline V gives CDR1 ENHRY, CDR2 SYGVKD.

This clone has more than one count but fewer than ten. The V and J genes are TRBV11-2 and TRBJ2-1; TRBD1 is a possible D gene (6 bases). Per the germline V gene, CDR1 is SGHAT and CDR2 is FQNNGV. V lost 5 bases, J lost 6 bases, and 11 bases lay in between. The CDR3 has 13 amino acids. The CDR3 region has the DNA TGTGCCAGCAGCCCTGGCAGGGGCAATGAGCAGTTCTTC. This codes for CASSPGRGNEQFF.

CDR3 DNA: TGCAGCGCGTCGACAGGGAACACCGGGGAGCTGTTTTTT. Protein product: CSASTGNTGELFF. The chain uses TRBV29-1 and TRBJ2-2, with D possibly matching TRBD1 (6 bases). Trimming took 7 bases from V and 1 from J, leaving 10 bases between them. The CDR3 consists of 13 residues. The V gene's germline CDR1 is SQVTM and CDR2 ANQGSEA.

This chain uses TRBV10-3 with TRBJ1-1; D gene unclear. The V gene lost 2 bases and the J gene lost 2 bases, with 6 bases spanning the gap. CDR1 is ENHRY and CDR2 is SYGVKD in the germline V gene. The CDR3 extends over 13 amino acids. The DNA of the CDR3 is TGTGCCATCAGTGAGAGTCTTAACACTGAAGCTTTCTTT. This translates into CAISESLNTEAFF.

The rearrangement uses TRBV28 and TRBJ1-1, with D maybe TRBD1 (6 bases). This CDR3 is built from 16 residues. Germline lookup yields CDR1 MDHEN and CDR2 SYDVKM. Trimming stripped 3 bases from V and 0 bases from J, with 14 bases between. CDR3 loop: CASSFLGRGMNTEAFF. CDR3 sequence (DNA): TGTGCCAGCAGTTTTCTGGGTAGGGGGATGAACACTGAAGCTTTCTTT.

The rearrangement joins TRBV9 to TRBJ2-2, with a possible D match to TRBD2 (5 bases). The CDR3 is made up of 13 amino acids. Germline V gives CDR1 SGDLS, CDR2 YYNGEE. Between the trimmed V and J ends, which lost 2 bases and 6 bases, there was a span of 8 bases. The CDR3 DNA is TGTGCCAGCAGCGTCACTAGGTCCGGGGAGCTGTTTTTT. The encoded protein is CASSVTRSGELFF.

This clone turned up a few times. This chain uses TRBV9 with TRBJ2-3; 9 bases line up with TRBD2. The CDR3 has 16 residues. Unmatched junction bases numbered 7, after V lost 3 bases and J lost 2 bases. CDR1 and CDR2 from the germline V gene are SGDLS and YYNGEE. The DNA of the CDR3 is TGTGCCAGCAGCGCCATCAGCGGGGGGCTCACAGATACGCAGTATTTT. Its translation: CASSAISGGLTDTQYF. The whole variable domain, remainder taken from reference TRBV9 and TRBJ2-3, is DSGVTQTPKHLITATGQRVTLRCSPRSGDLSVYWYQQSLDQGLQFLIQYYNGEERAKGNILERFSAQQFPDLHSELNLSSLELGDSALYFCASSAISGGLTDTQYFGPGTRLTVL.

The chain couples TRBV2 to TRBJ2-5, with 11 nucleotides matching TRBD1. V lost 5 bases, J lost 4 bases, and 6 bases stayed unmatched. The germline V gene encodes CDR1 SNHLY and CDR2 FYNNEI. This CDR3 is built from 15 residues. In DNA, the CDR3 is TGTGCCAGCAGTTTCCGGGACAGGGGGGGAGAGACCCAGTACTTC. The encoded protein is CASSFRDRGGETQYF.

The rearrangement joins TRBV5-4 to TRBJ2-5; a possible D gene is TRBD1 (6 bases). CDR1 is SGHNT, CDR2 YYREEE, per germline (reference sequence). This CDR3 has 14 residues. V was clipped by 3 bases and J by 1 base, with 10 bases between them. The CDR3: CASSYGQSQETQYF. CDR3 nucleotides: TGTGCCAGCAGCTATGGACAGTCCCAAGAGACCCAGTACTTC.

V gene TRBV28 combines with J gene TRBJ2-5; 9 bases line up with TRBD1. The germline gives CDR1 MDHEN, CDR2 SYDVKM. Trimming at V came to 7 bases and at J to 3 bases, leaving 6 bases not matched to a gene. The CDR3 has 14 amino acids. This chain's CDR3 is CASKPRTGEETQYF. DNA for the CDR3: TGTGCCAGCAAACCAAGGACAGGGGAAGAGACCCAGTACTTC. The full variable domain, its missing parts supplied by reference TRBV28 and TRBJ2-5, is DVKVTQSSRYLVKRTGEKVFLECVQDMDHENMFWYRQDPGLGLRLIYFSYDVKMKEKGDIPEGYSVSREKKERFSLILESASTNQTSMYLCASKPRTGEETQYFGPGTRLLVL.

This sequence joins TRBV7-2 and TRBJ1-4; D is undetermined. V was trimmed by 0 bases and J by 8 bases, leaving 10 bases between them. CDR1 SGHTA and CDR2 FQGNSA come from the germline V gene. This CDR3 contains 14 residues. The CDR3: CASSLAQGGEKLFF. As DNA, the CDR3 is TGTGCCAGCAGCTTAGCCCAAGGTGGGGAAAAACTGTTTTTT. The full variable domain, completed using reference TRBV7-2 and TRBJ1-4, is GAGVSQSPSNKVTEKGKDVELRCDPISGHTALYWYRQSLGQGLEFLIYFQGNSAPDKSGLPSDRFSAERTGGSVSTLTIQRTQQEDSAVYLCASSLAQGGEKLFFGSGTQLSVL.

The chain employs TRBV5-6 and TRBJ2-3; no definite D call. Trimming removed 0 bases at V and 1 base at J, with 9 bases between. The CDR3 length is 15 residues. Germline V gene lookup returns CDR1 SGHDT and CDR2 YYEEEE. DNA of the CDR3: TGTGCCAGCAGCTTGGAAGTCGTCGGCACAGATACGCAGTATTTT. This codes for CASSLEVVGTDTQYF.

The V and J genes are TRBV7-9 and TRBJ2-3, with D maybe TRBD2 (6 bases). The CDR3 consists of 14 residues. V dropped 2 bases and J dropped 4 bases, with 10 bases sitting between them. Germline lookup yields CDR1 SEHNR and CDR2 FQNEAQ (reference sequence). The CDR3 is CASSLTGGADTQYF. The CDR3 nucleotides are TGTGCCAGCAGCTTAACCGGGGGTGCAGATACGCAGTATTTT.

V is TRBV2 and J is TRBJ2-1; 9 nucleotides line up with TRBD1. The V gene end was trimmed by 0 bases and the J gene end by 9 bases; junction bases not matched to a gene: 3. The CDR3 is 14 residues long. In germline, CDR1 is SNHLY, CDR2 FYNNEI. CDR3 amino acids: CASSEAGTGSEQFF. The DNA for the CDR3 is TGTGCCAGCAGTGAAGCGGGGACAGGGAGTGAGCAGTTCTTC.

V is TRBV7-2 and J is TRBJ2-1, with unresolved D. V dropped 2 bases and J dropped 1 base, with 9 bases sitting between them. This CDR3 spans 15 amino acids. Germline V gives CDR1 SGHTA, CDR2 FQGNSA. The CDR3 coding sequence is TGTGCCAGCAGCTTATCAACCGGTTCCTACAATGAGCAGTTCTTC. This translates into CASSLSTGSYNEQFF.

The V gene is TRBV11-3, the J gene TRBJ1-1, with D possibly TRBD1 on 5 matching bases. The CDR3 length is 14 residues. V was clipped by 3 bases and J by 6 bases, with 14 bases between them. Per germline, CDR1 SGHNT and CDR2 YENEEA. The CDR3 sequence is CASSFRSWGPEAFF. The CDR3, as DNA: TGTGCCAGCAGCTTCCGAAGTTGGGGCCCTGAAGCTTTCTTT.

This clone was counted once. The J gene is TRBJ2-1, the V gene TRBV10-2, with TRBD2 matching 13 bases. Trimming took 6 bases from V and 4 from J; bases not matched to a gene: 6. Germline-derived CDR1 and CDR2 are WSHSY and SAAADI. This CDR3 has 16 amino acids. The CDR3 sequence is CASRLAGGPPYNEQFF. In DNA, the CDR3 is TGCGCCAGCAGACTAGCGGGGGGGCCCCCGTACAATGAGCAGTTCTTC.

The rearrangement uses TRBV19 and TRBJ2-4; possible D gene TRBD2, 5 bases. The CDR3 runs to 18 residues. The V end was cut by 3 bases, the J end by 1 base, with 19 bases between. The V gene's germline CDR1 is LNHDA and CDR2 SQIVND (reference sequence). CDR3 sequence (DNA): TGTGCCAGTAGTATGAGCCGCCGCGGACTCGGGGCCAAAAACATTCAGTACTTC. It translates to CASSMSRRGLGAKNIQYF.

The chain joins TRBV18 to TRBJ2-4; the D is unclear. The CDR3 covers 14 residues. CDR1 is KGHSH and CDR2 is LQKENI in the germline V gene. Trimming shortened V by 1 base and J by 6 bases, and 10 bases separated the two germline ends. The CDR3 loop is CASSPLPTTNIQYF. In nucleotides, the CDR3 is TGTGCCAGCTCACCACTTCCGACAACAAACATTCAGTACTTC. The variable domain in full, with the rest retrieved from reference TRBV18 and TRBJ2-4, is NAGVMQNPRHLVRRRGQEARLRCSPMKGHSHVYWYRQLPEEGLKFMVYLQKENIIDESGMPKERFSAEFPKEGPSILRIQQVVRGDSAAYFCASSPLPTTNIQYFGAGTRLSVL.

CDR3 bases: TGTGCCAGCAGTACGAGGACAGTGGGTGAAAAACTGTTTTTT. Protein product: CASSTRTVGEKLFF. The gene calls are TRBV6-5 and TRBJ1-4; D is perhaps TRBD1 (6 bases). Trimming took 5 bases from V and 7 from J, leaving 14 bases between them. This CDR3 is 14 amino acids long. CDR1 and CDR2 (germline): MNHEY, SVGAGI.

V is TRBV7-2 and J is TRBJ2-5; D tentatively fits TRBD1 or TRBD2 (5 bases each). V lost 4 bases to trimming and J lost 9 bases, with 21 bases between them. The CDR3 has 15 residues. Germline V gives CDR1 SGHTA, CDR2 FQGNSA. The CDR3 DNA reads as TGTGCCAGCAGCTCGGGGACCTTTCTAAAGAGCCCCCAGTACTTC. Protein sequence: CASSSGTFLKSPQYF.

The V call is TRBV7-2, the J call TRBJ2-3, with 10 bases matching TRBD2. CDR3 length equals 14 residues. CDR1 is SGHTA, CDR2 FQGNSA, per germline. Trimming took 6 bases from V and 5 from J; bases not matched to a gene: 5. CDR3 protein: CASRYSGGRDTQYF. The CDR3 DNA is TGTGCCAGCAGATATAGCGGGGGGCGAGATACGCAGTATTTT.

The V and J genes are TRBV6-6 and TRBJ2-7; 9 nucleotides align to TRBD1. The ends lost 0 bases at V and 4 bases at J; junction bases unmatched: 4. The CDR3 spans 15 residues. CDR1 MNHNY and CDR2 SVGAGI come from the germline V gene (reference sequence). CDR3 sequence reads: CASSYSTGGRYEQYF. The CDR3 coding sequence is TGTGCCAGCAGTTACTCGACAGGGGGGAGATACGAGCAGTACTTC.

The chain has TRBV27 and TRBJ1-5; D not certain. The CDR3 extends over 14 amino acids. Germline CDR1 is MNHEY and CDR2 is SMNVEV (reference sequence). Trimming cost V 6 bases and J 0 bases, with 9 bases left between them. CDR3 bases: TGTGCCAGCAGGCTAATTAATAGCAATCAGCCCCAGCATTTT. It codes for CASRLINSNQPQHF.